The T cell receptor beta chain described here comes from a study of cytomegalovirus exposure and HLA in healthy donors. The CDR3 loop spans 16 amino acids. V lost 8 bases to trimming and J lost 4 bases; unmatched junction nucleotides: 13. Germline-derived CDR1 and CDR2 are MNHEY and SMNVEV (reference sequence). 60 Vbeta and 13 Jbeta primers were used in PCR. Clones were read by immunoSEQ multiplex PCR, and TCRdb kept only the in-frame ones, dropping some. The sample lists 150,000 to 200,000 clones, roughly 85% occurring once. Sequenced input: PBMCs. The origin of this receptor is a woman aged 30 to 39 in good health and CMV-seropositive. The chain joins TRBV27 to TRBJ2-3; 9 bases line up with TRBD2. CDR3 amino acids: CASRPEREARADTQYF. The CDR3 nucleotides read TGTGCCAGCCGACCTGAGCGGGAGGCTAGGGCAGATACGCAGTATTTT.